This T cell receptor beta chain was recovered during a study of cytomegalovirus exposure and HLA in healthy donors listed by TCRdb under 2017. About the study as a whole: An earlier analysis of 587 of the donors reported approximately 260 Gb of sequence data and roughly 120 million unique TCR beta sequences obtained from roughly 170 million T cells. The number of donors typed differed by locus, with roughly 629-640 for A, B, C, DRB1 and DQB1, roughly 520 for DQA1, over 600 for DPA1, and around 460 for DPB1. A few DR-DQ haplotypes were handled as single units for association and clustering because linkage in the cohort was strong. The study used immunosequencing to profile the T cell repertoires of 670 or so subjects and linked those repertoires to cytomegalovirus serostatus. Every discovery cohort repertoire had been produced on one sequencing platform. Rather than using new phenotypic data, the later analysis identified candidate immune exposures from TCR beta sequences and from how often those sequences occurred across donors. Along with the roughly 710-subject first cohort, a separate validation cohort of about 110 different subjects was used. An earlier analysis of several hundred of the donors applied high-throughput TCR beta sequencing to assess whether each TCR beta V gene segment acted as functional or pseudogenic. Roughly 320 gigabases of sequencing data and roughly 81 million unique TCR sequences made up an early release that covered 640 HLA-typed donors. On average, around 240,000 unique TCR beta nucleotide sequences were sequenced per donor among about 400 genotyped donors of the cohort, with roughly 18% of those sequences being non-productive. The genetic ancestry cluster associated with self-reported Caucasian donors included 81% of the 398 genotyped donors. A later genetic analysis used genome-wide SNP genotypes for about 55% of the 666 donors, treating that subset as a discovery cohort. To predict cytomegalovirus infection status, the study combined high-throughput TCR immunosequencing, statistical association of individual TCRs with disease status, and machine learning. Class I and class II HLA loci were covered by the typing at four-digit resolution. The study was designed to test whether signatures of past pathogen exposure could be identified by cataloging public T cell receptors. Donor age, sex, ethnicity and CMV serostatus were collected together with the repertoire data. A later analysis re-analyzed previously published TCR beta repertoires from 600 to 850 donors and added high-resolution HLA genotyping to study TCR occurrence patterns. Here is what the overall study found, with its caveats: A further reported finding was that TCR beta sequences accurately predicted the HLA-A and HLA-B alleles for most subjects in the first cohort. Because the 87-base-pair reads could not distinguish some IMGT-functional V segments, including TRBV6-2 and TRBV6-3, those segments were excluded. Sequencing depth was assumed to be roughly uniform across donors in the presence/absence analyses, though that assumption may not hold. Strong co-occurrence of HLA alleles, especially DR and DQ, made assigning TCR associations to individual alleles difficult. In the study, around 160 TCR beta chains were listed as associated with cytomegalovirus. In vitro tests confirmed that a few of the cytomegalovirus-associated TCR beta chains recognize cytomegalovirus antigens. Across donors, most TCR sequences were observed very rarely, whereas some public TCRs were present in many individuals. In a later analysis, HLA-associated TCR beta chains were found to be more clonally expanded and to have lower generation probabilities than equally common non-associated chains. An earlier analysis of approximately 540 of the donors showed that most TCR beta V segments appeared in productive rearrangements either about 87% or about 30% of the time, which broadly matched IMGT annotations. Correlated functional status among segregating V segments might be attributable to linkage disequilibrium, but an unknown experimental factor could not be ruled out. Cytomegalovirus status was reported to be diagnosed by the classifier with high specificity and sensitivity in both the original and validation cohorts. For the cohort, immune exposure information was limited to CMV serostatus. Specific HLA alleles were associated with 15,000 to 20,000 TCR beta sequences at a false discovery rate of 0.05 in a later analysis. An association between a missense DCLRE1C variant and V-gene and J-gene trimming of TCR beta chains was found in a later genetic analysis and replicated in an independent cohort. The cohort was sequenced for TCR beta chains only, and without alpha or paired-chain data the features that could be detected were limited. A later genetic analysis reported fewer N-insertions in productive TCRs among donors in an Asian-associated ancestry cluster than the roughly 690-donor mean. In a later analysis, the rate of TCR association differed among HLA loci, with DRB1 alleles having the most associated TCRs and HLA-C alleles having the fewest. Because HLA typing was unavailable for some donors at each locus, only the typed subset was used in association tests. A later analysis found that most CMV-associated TCR beta chains appeared HLA-restricted, with HLA associations seemingly driven largely by CMV exposure. The earlier analysis of almost 600 of the donors excluded around 17 rarely observed V segments, including chromosome 9 orphons, because counts were too low. The authors suggested that the approach could potentially be generalized to other disease states and immunological phenotypes. A cluster of highly shared sequence variants was judged likely to be a technical artifact of the sequencing pipeline. According to a later analysis, parvovirus B19, influenza, CMV and Epstein-Barr virus appeared linked to several top co-occurrence clusters.

The cohort was made up of under 800 healthy bone marrow donors. At the time of sampling, every cohort member was nominally healthy, though immune exposures that went unrecorded were likely present. The donor was CMV seropositive and was included in the group of 250 to 300 seropositive cohort members. A peripheral blood sample was collected from each donor, and TCR beta sequencing was performed on peripheral blood mononuclear cells. Genomic DNA was extracted from the blood cell samples with the Qiagen DNeasy Blood Extraction Kit. About this clone: It lacks a known antigen. Qualities for individual bases were not recorded, and no much larger clone is one base off.

The library was generated by the immunoSEQ multiplex PCR assay. The multiplex PCR relied on a mix of 60 forward primers for TCR Vbeta segments and 13 reverse primers for TCR Jbeta segments. The CDR3 region of rearranged TCR beta genes was amplified from genomic DNA with a multiplex PCR assay. The amplified TCR beta libraries were sequenced on the Illumina HiSeq System as 87-base-pair reads. On the authors' methods: Across the 700 or so repertoires, a later analysis counted approximately 83 million unique TCR beta chains, some 11 million of which were shared by at least two donors. A nearest-neighbor algorithm error-corrected the raw reads and collapsed the reads into unique sequences, merging closely related sequences to remove PCR and sequencing errors. CDR3 sequences were aligned to IMGT reference sequences to assign V, D and J gene segments. For a sequence to be retained, a match of at least six nucleotides was required to both a V gene segment and a J gene segment. Rearrangements were classified as productive when the CDR3 lacked stop codons and remained in frame with V and J, and all other rearrangements were classified as non-productive. Following IMGT convention, CDR3 was defined as the stretch from the second conserved V-encoded cysteine up to the conserved J-encoded phenylalanine. In an earlier analysis of 587 of the donors, sequences lacking an unambiguous match to a single V gene segment were excluded. An earlier analysis of almost 600 of the donors classified V segments as functional when productive rearrangements were above 56.7% and as segregating when the standard deviation between donors was above 5%. A statistical classification framework was built to diagnose cytomegalovirus status from the catalog of TCR beta chain sequences. V and J gene assignment, in a later analysis, came from comparing TCR nucleotide sequences with IMGT/GENE-DB human TR gene sequences. Using the TCRdist pipeline, a later analysis assigned CDR3 sequences along with most-parsimonious VDJ recombination scenarios. In a later analysis, each TCR beta chain was defined by its CDR3 amino acid sequence together with its V-gene family, and reads without a unique V-gene family were excluded. A later analysis removed several hundred highly shared, low-generation-probability nucleotide sequences to deal with suspected cross-contamination and a sequencing artifact. In a later analysis, a clonal expansion index for each public chain was calculated from normalized within-repertoire ranks of inferred template counts. A later analysis computed generation probabilities with a VDJ recombination model fitted to out-of-frame rearrangements, and checked the results against IGoR. In a later analysis, hypergeometric tests were used to score TCR-TCR, TCR-HLA and TCR-CMV co-occurrence, with a repertoire-size bias correction applied to TCR pairs. To estimate false discovery rates, a later analysis permuted the HLA or CMV assignments 20 times. In a later analysis, co-occurring TCRs were grouped using DBSCAN, and TCRdist sequence similarity was added for clustering within HLA-allele-positive subsets. For co-occurrence clustering, repertoires with fewer than 30,000 or more than 120,000 public chains were excluded, along with roughly 5 repertoires with anomalous nucleotide sharing. In its TCRdb copy, this immuneACCESS table keeps in-frame sequences only and misses some clones. Where compared with another copy, unresolved V genes explain less than half of these, and the others have no known cause. Clone size and V and J calls were adopted from that table, with D and trimming inferred from the DNA. Across this sample there are approximately 170,000 clones, with approximately 67% seen only once. Approximately 4.5% of the sample rests with the top ten.

Between the V and J ends, shortened by 3 bases and 2 bases respectively, the junction contains 11 bases. The CDR3 spans 15 residues, from the cysteine through the phenylalanine. Just CDR3 DNA is preserved here, 45 bases in frame from base 1. CDR1 and CDR2, looked up from the germline V gene, are KGHSH and LQKENI. In this chain, TRBV18 is recombined with TRBJ1-3; 6 matching bases give a weak D call of TRBD1. The sample was PBMCs. The sequence was collected from a woman between 18 and 29 years old in good health and CMV-seropositive. The sequence in DNA is TGTGCCAGCTCACCGCGGGGGGCGACTGGAAACACCATATATTTT. The encoded protein is CASSPRGATGNTIYF.